These T cell receptor beta chains were read from a single sample in a study of blood T cell repertoires in COVID-19. Produced via immunoSEQ multiplex PCR; TCRdb's table is partial and in-frame only. The sample lists more than 300,000 clones; almost 90% were seen once. Sequencing input: peripheral blood. These receptors originate from a woman between 40 and 50 years old with COVID-19, enrolled during active disease. The CDR3 runs from the conserved cysteine through the conserved F or W. D genes are given only for firm matches. Clone sizes are given selectively: once, few, many, or a class where the clone is expanded.

V gene,clone size,D gene,CDR3 protein
TRBV29-1,once,TRBD1,CSVDRGLKTQYF
TRBV7-2,NA,NA,CASSVGLNSGNTIYF
TRBV27,NA,TRBD2,CASNSLGGAGDGTDTQYF
TRBV9,NA,NA,CASSVGPGTEAFF
TRBV7-9,NA,NA,CASSGGSSGANVLTF
TRBV9,NA,TRBD1,CASSVASDRVWEQYF
TRBV27,NA,NA,CASTLNGGINTGELFF
TRBV5-1,NA,TRBD1,CASSLDLFRGTGDIQYF
TRBV28,NA,TRBD1,CASSLSPGQGLRYTF
TRBV28,NA,TRBD1,CASRPGTDYGYTF
TRBV7-9,few,NA,CASSLEGGSGNTIYF
TRBV30,NA,TRBD1,CAWSNRGSAGELFF
TRBV19,few,NA,CASKSSGNTIYF
TRBV5-1,once,TRBD2,CASSQLAGGSTDTQYF
TRBV3-1/TRBV3-2,NA,NA,CASSQTGIQETQYF